This TCR beta chain was observed in a study of molecular identifiers for immune sequencing clone quantification. General observations from the study: Naive cells had under 1% of molecules in clones above 20 RNA copies, effectors over 97%.

The use of previously described methods and listed TCR primers produced the bulk TCR libraries. TCRdb ran MiXCR on the PCR reads and lists one entry per CDR3 protein. The data show 490,000 or so distinct CDR3 sequences, over 20% seen once. Germline V gives CDR1 SQVTM, CDR2 ANQGSEA. This CDR3 has 11 residues. The germline V and J ends were trimmed by 8 bases and 5 bases, with 12 bases remaining between them. This clonotype was counted at least ten times. The antigen is undetermined. J is TRBJ2-5 and V is TRBV29-1; D remains unclear. The clonotype was recovered from a human donor in good health. Some libraries in this study had Jurkat cell RNA spiked in. Input material: naive CD8+ T cells from blood, with Jurkat cell RNA spiked in. Subset indicated: FACS-sorted CD8+CD4-CCR7+CD45RA+ naive T cells. CDR3 amino acids: CSLRIQETQYF. CDR3 coding DNA: TGCAGCCTACGGATCCAGGAGACCCAGTACTTC.